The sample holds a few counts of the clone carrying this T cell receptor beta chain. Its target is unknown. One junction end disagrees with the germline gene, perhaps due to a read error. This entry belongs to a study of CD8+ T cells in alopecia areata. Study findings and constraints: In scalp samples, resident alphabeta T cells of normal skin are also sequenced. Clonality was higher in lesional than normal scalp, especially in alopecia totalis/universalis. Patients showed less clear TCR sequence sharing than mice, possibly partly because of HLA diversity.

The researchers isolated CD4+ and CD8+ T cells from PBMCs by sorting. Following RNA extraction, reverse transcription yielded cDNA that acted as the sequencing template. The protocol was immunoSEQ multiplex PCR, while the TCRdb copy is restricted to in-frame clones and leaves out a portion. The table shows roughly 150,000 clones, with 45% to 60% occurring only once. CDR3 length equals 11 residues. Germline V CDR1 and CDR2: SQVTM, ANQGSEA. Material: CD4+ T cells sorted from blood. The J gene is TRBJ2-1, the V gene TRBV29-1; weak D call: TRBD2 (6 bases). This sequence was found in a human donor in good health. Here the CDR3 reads CSVEAGYEQFF. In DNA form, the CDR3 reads TGCAGCGTGGAAGCGGGTTATGAGCAGTTCTTC.